Here is one T cell receptor (beta chain) with its context. Everyone who took part was roughly 18 to 89 years old, and they came from fewer than 25 US areas. Libraries were prepared by immunoSEQ multiplex PCR; TCRdb keeps only in-frame clonotypes and omits some of them. Of more than 200,000 clones listed, about 90% are singletons. This entry is derived from a study of blood T cell repertoires in COVID-19. The clonotype originates from a woman aged 18-30 years who had recovered from COVID-19. Sequencing was carried out using PBMCs or T cells enriched from blood (not recorded which).

The CDR3 DNA reads TGTGCCAGCAGTTACGGGCGGGAAATGAACACCGGGGAGCTGTTTTTT. It yields the protein CASSYGREMNTGELFF. The gene calls are TRBV6-2 or TRBV6-3 and TRBJ2-2; TRBD2 is a possible D gene (6 bases). Germline V gene data show CDR1 as MNHEY and CDR2 as SVGEGT. The V gene lost 2 bases and the J gene lost 1 base, with 11 bases spanning the gap. The CDR3 is made up of 16 amino acids.